The T cell receptor beta chain under discussion was sequenced for a study of blood T cell repertoires in COVID-19. Study-wide background: Samples taken during acute and convalescent COVID-19 were collected in the United States, Italy and Spain. In each case, the material was cDNA or gDNA derived from T cells, B-cell-depleted T cells, or PBMCs.

Under the authors' procedure: Reference gene primer amplification gave estimated nucleated cell counts. Generated by immunoSEQ multiplex PCR, the TCRdb table keeps only in-frame clones and is missing some. The V and J calls and the clone size are those of that table, but D and trimming were determined from the DNA. This table has about 150,000 clones, over 75% appearing once. The receptor comes from a man in his late teens or twenties with COVID-19, enrolled during active disease. The specimen sequenced was peripheral blood.

Written as DNA, the CDR3 is TGTGCCAGCAGTTTCCCCTACACCGGGGAGCTGTTTTTT. It translates to CASSFPYTGELFF. The gene calls are TRBV28 and TRBJ2-2; no clear D gene. The CDR3 length is 13 residues. Germline values: CDR1 MDHEN, CDR2 SYDVKM. V was shortened by 3 bases and J by 3 bases, with 5 bases between the two germline ends.